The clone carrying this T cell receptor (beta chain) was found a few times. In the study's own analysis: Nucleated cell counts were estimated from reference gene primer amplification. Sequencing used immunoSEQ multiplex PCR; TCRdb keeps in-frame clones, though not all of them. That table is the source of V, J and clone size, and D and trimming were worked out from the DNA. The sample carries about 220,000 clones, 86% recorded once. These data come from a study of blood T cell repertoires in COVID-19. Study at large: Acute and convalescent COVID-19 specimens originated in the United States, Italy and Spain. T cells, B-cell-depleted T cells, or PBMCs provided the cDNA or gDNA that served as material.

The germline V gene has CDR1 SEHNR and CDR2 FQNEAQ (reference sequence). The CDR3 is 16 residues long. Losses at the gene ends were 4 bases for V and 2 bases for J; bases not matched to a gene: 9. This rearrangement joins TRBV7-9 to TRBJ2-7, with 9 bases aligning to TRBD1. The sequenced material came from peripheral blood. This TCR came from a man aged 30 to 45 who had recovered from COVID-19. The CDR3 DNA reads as TGTGCCAGCAGCTCACAAGGGACAGGGTTCCCCTACGAGCAGTACTTC. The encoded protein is CASSSQGTGFPYEQYF.